This record looks at one T cell receptor beta chain sequence and its context. What it binds is unknown. This specimen comes from a study of CD8+ T cells in alopecia areata. Broader study findings: It was less clear whether patients shared TCRs than it was in mice, possibly because of HLA. Scalp sequencing captures resident alphabeta T cells of normal skin too.

cDNA reverse transcribed from extracted RNA served as the sequencing template. The table came from immunoSEQ multiplex PCR; TCRdb's copy has only in-frame clones and leaves some out. The sample holds 100,000 to 150,000 clones, approximately 60% seen once. V was pared by 6 bases and J by 3 bases, with 8 bases of the junction left unmatched. The CDR3 sequence is 16 residues long. CDR1 is MNHEY, CDR2 SMNVEV, per germline (reference sequence). Using a FACSAria, the CD4+ and CD8+ T cells were sorted from the PBMCs. The chain carries TRBV27 and TRBJ2-3; 11 nucleotides match TRBD2. The source material was CD4+ T cells sorted from blood. This sequence originates from a human donor in good health. CDR3 nucleotide sequence: TGTGCCAGCAGAGCCGTAGCGGGGGGGCAGACAGATACGCAGTATTTT. Translated: CASRAVAGGQTDTQYF.